These 17 T cell receptor beta chains originate from one sample sequenced in a study of blood T cells in healthy people across ages. A second PCR, run for 7 to 11 cycles, used a sample-barcoded 5' primer plus a J-beta primer mix. TCRdb fed the 5' RACE reads into MiXCR, producing one record per CDR3 protein. This table holds about 2 million distinct CDR3 sequences, around 48% found once. Sequenced: blood. The origin of the receptors is a woman in her thirties or forties in good health.

The J gene is TRBJ2-3, the V gene TRBV24-1; D is unclear. Trimming removed 6 bases at V and 0 bases at J, with 6 bases between. The length of the CDR3 is 13 residues. The V gene's germline CDR1 is KGHDR and CDR2 SFDVKD. Here the CDR3 reads CATSPFSTDTQYF. The CDR3 coding sequence is TGTGCCACCAGTCCCTTTAGCACAGATACGCAGTATTTT.

This chain links TRBV29-1 with TRBJ2-5, with 11 bases identical to TRBD1. This CDR3 is built from 16 residues. The ends lost 3 bases at V and 1 base at J; junction bases unmatched: 7. CDR1 and CDR2 from the germline V gene are SQVTM and ANQGSEA. CDR3 amino acids: CSVDGRDRGSQETQYF. The DNA of the CDR3 is TGCAGCGTTGATGGCCGGGACAGGGGGTCCCAAGAGACCCAGTACTTC.

The J gene is TRBJ2-7, the V gene TRBV7-2; perhaps TRBD1 as D (5 bases). Per the germline V gene, CDR1 is SGHTA and CDR2 is FQGNSA. Trimming stripped 5 bases from V and 6 bases from J, with 11 bases between. The CDR3 sequence is 12 residues long. The CDR3, as DNA: TGTGCCAGCAGCGCCCAGGGAACCGAGCAGTACTTC. Translated: CASSAQGTEQYF.

The rearrangement uses TRBV6-6 and TRBJ1-5; no clear D. The V and J ends lost 4 bases and 0 bases respectively, with 10 bases between them. Germline assignment: CDR1 MNHNY and CDR2 SVGAGI (reference sequence). The CDR3 covers 15 residues. The CDR3 nucleotides read TGTGCCAGCAGTTCCCGCATCGATAGCAATCAGCCCCAGCATTTT. This sequence encodes CASSSRIDSNQPQHF.

The chain uses TRBV6-2 or TRBV6-3 and TRBJ2-2, with D perhaps matching TRBD1 (6 bases). Germline CDR1 reads MNHEY; CDR2 reads SVGEGT. V lost 7 bases and J lost 3, with 12 bases in between. CDR3 size: 14 residues. CDR3: CASTLTGYTGELFF. As DNA, the CDR3 is TGTGCCAGCACCCTCACAGGGTACACCGGGGAGCTGTTTTTT.

At least ten counts were recorded for this clonotype. The chain joins TRBV12-3 or TRBV12-4 to TRBJ2-7; D call uncertain. CDR3 length: 12 amino acids. V gave up 2 bases and J gave up 7 bases, with 9 bases separating them. CDR3 in DNA: TGTGCCAGCAGTTTAACCCGAGTGGAGCAGTACTTC. Amino acid sequence: CASSLTRVEQYF.

The chain employs TRBV28 and TRBJ1-2; D remains unclear. Trimming shortened V by 5 bases and J by 4 bases, and 11 bases separated the two germline ends. The CDR3 sequence is 13 residues long. The germline V gene has CDR1 MDHEN and CDR2 SYDVKM. The CDR3 nucleotides read TGTGCCAGCAGTGCGCTGGGATTCTATGGCTACACCTTC. Encoded protein: CASSALGFYGYTF.

The chain carries TRBV28 and TRBJ2-3; D is perhaps TRBD2 (6 bases). The CDR3 covers 12 residues. From germline, CDR1 is MDHEN and CDR2 SYDVKM. Trimming stripped 11 bases from V and 4 bases from J, with 13 bases between. The CDR3 spells CASRSGADTQYF. CDR3 DNA sequence: TGTGCCTCCCGTTCGGGGGCAGATACGCAGTATTTT.

The genes are TRBV12-3 or TRBV12-4 and TRBJ2-5; 10 bases agree with TRBD1. The J call is in doubt because the DNA end fits TRBJ2-7 better. The CDR3 sequence is 13 residues long. This CDR3 reads CASSTGQGNEQYF. In DNA form, the CDR3 reads TGTGCCAGCAGTACGGGACAGGGGAACGAGCAGTACTTC.

This clonotype was seen a few times. The rearrangement joins TRBV4-3 to TRBJ2-5, with 9 bases lining up with TRBD2. The V gene's germline CDR1 is LGHNA and CDR2 YSLEER. The CDR3 extends over 16 amino acids. The V and J ends lost 0 bases and 2 bases, in that order; junction bases with no gene match: 4. Here the CDR3 reads CASSQEIAGVQETQYF. The CDR3 DNA follows: TGCGCCAGCAGCCAAGAAATAGCGGGGGTGCAAGAGACCCAGTACTTC.

This clonotype was counted a few times. V gene TRBV4-1 combines with J gene TRBJ2-3; no clear D gene. The ends were cut back, 0 bases at V and 6 bases at J, with 7 bases in the middle. This CDR3 has 13 residues. Per germline, CDR1 MGHRA and CDR2 YSYEKL. The CDR3 protein is CASSQESVDTQYF. CDR3 nucleotide sequence: TGCGCCAGCAGCCAAGAATCAGTGGATACGCAGTATTTT.

At least ten counts were recorded for this clonotype. The rearrangement joins TRBV28 to TRBJ2-3; D uncertain. V was cut by 2 bases and J by 4 bases, with 4 bases left in between. CDR3 length equals 12 residues. The germline V gene has CDR1 MDHEN and CDR2 SYDVKM. The chain's CDR3 is CASSLRADTQYF. CDR3 sequence (DNA): TGTGCCAGCAGTTTAAGGGCAGATACGCAGTATTTT.

V and J are TRBV20-1 and TRBJ1-1, with D hard to call. The V gene's germline CDR1 is DFQATT and CDR2 SNEGSKA (reference sequence). Deletions cut 6 bases from V and 9 bases from J, with 17 bases between. CDR3 length equals 12 residues. In DNA form, the CDR3 reads TGCAGTGCGGAATCGGAGCCACACAAAGCTTTCTTT. Protein product: CSAESEPHKAFF.

CDR3 nucleotide sequence: TGCAGTGCTCCTAGGGGGACTAGCGGGAGGAAAGTCAATGAGCAGTTCTTC. It yields the protein CSAPRGTSGRKVNEQFF. This rearrangement joins TRBV20-1 to TRBJ2-1, with 15 bases fitting TRBD2. Trimming removed 5 bases from V and 6 bases from J; junction bases left unmatched: 11. There are 17 residues in the CDR3. CDR1 and CDR2 from the germline V gene are DFQATT and SNEGSKA (reference sequence).

This clonotype was counted only a few times. The chain links TRBV7-3 to TRBJ2-5; 12 nucleotides agree with TRBD2. V was clipped by 4 bases and J by 7 bases; unmatched bases: 7. The CDR3 contains 15 residues. The V gene's germline CDR1 is SGHTA and CDR2 FQGTGA. The CDR3 is CASSSSSGGAGTQYF. CDR3 nucleotides: TGTGCCAGCAGCTCCTCTAGCGGGGGGGCAGGGACCCAGTACTTC.

This rearrangement joins TRBV6-2 or TRBV6-3 to TRBJ1-5; TRBD1 agrees at 9 bases. Germline V gives CDR1 MNHEY, CDR2 SVGEGT. Trimming cost V 7 bases and J 7 bases; bases outside gene matches: 8. The CDR3 contains 14 residues. Written as DNA, the CDR3 is TGTGCCAGCACCTCGAAGGGACAGGGACAGCCCCAGCATTTT. Translated, it gives CASTSKGQGQPQHF.

The chain recombines TRBV27 with TRBJ2-7; 8 bases fit TRBD1. Trimming cost V 5 bases and J 2 bases; bases outside gene matches: 5. The V gene's germline CDR1 is MNHEY and CDR2 SMNVEV (reference sequence). This CDR3 contains 14 residues. In nucleotides, the CDR3 is TGTGCCAGCAGTATCGCACAGGGGGCCTACGAGCAGTACTTC. This translates into CASSIAQGAYEQYF.